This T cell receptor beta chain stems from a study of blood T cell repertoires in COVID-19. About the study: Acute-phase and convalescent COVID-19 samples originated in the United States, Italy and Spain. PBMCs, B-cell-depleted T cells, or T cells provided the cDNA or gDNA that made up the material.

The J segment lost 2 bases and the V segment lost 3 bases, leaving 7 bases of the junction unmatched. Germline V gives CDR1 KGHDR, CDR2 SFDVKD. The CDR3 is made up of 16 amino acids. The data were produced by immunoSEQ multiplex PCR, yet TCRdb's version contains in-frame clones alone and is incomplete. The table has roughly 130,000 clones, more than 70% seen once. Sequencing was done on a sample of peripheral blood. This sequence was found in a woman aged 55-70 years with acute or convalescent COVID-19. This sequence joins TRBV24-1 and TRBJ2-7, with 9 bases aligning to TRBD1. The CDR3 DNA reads TGTGCCACCAGTGATCCCGCCGGGACAGGGACCTACGAGCAGTACTTC. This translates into CATSDPAGTGTYEQYF.